This is a list of T cell receptor beta chains from one sample in a study of breast tumors, draining lymph nodes, adjacent tissues. TCRdb reprocessed the multiplex PCR reads via MiXCR and lists one record per CDR3 protein. The sample consists of 150,000 to 250,000 distinct CDR3 sequences, roughly 29% of them appearing once. The specimen was axillary lymph node tissue. These receptors all stem from a female donor with breast cancer. Some clones in this sample may be carry-over from other donors' samples. The CDR3 runs from the conserved cysteine through the conserved F or W. The D gene is left open where the match is weak. Some rows have no size entry. The others give once, few or many, or a class for an expanded clone.

clone_size,d_call,j_call,v_call,cdr3_aa,cdr3_nt
-,TRBD1,TRBJ2-3,TRBV24-1,CATSDEGQGTQYF,TGTGCCACCAGTGACGAAGGACAGGGTACGCAGTATTTT
many,-,TRBJ1-6,TRBV6-4,CASSSSDESSSYNSPLHF,TGTGCCAGCAGCTCCTCCGACGAGAGTAGCTCCTATAATTCACCCCTCCACTTT
-,-,TRBJ1-6,TRBV2,CASSVRGATSSPLHF,TGTGCCAGCAGTGTTAGGGGGGCTACGAGTTCACCCCTCCACTTT
-,-,TRBJ2-3,TRBV29-1,CTLCASSMAGRATDTQYF,-
many,TRBD2,TRBJ2-1,TRBV20-1,CSAAATSGTPGASYNEQFF,TGCAGTGCGGCGGCGACTAGCGGGACCCCTGGAGCGTCCTACAATGAGCAGTTCTTC
many,-,TRBJ2-7,TRBV6-1,CASSDPYGWGRYEQYF,TGTGCCAGCAGTGATCCATATGGGTGGGGGAGGTACGAGCAGTACTTC
-,-,TRBJ1-6,TRBV24-1,CATSDLGGNSPLHF,TGTGCCACCAGTGATTTGGGTGGCAATTCACCCCTCCACTTT
-,-,TRBJ2-5,TRBV18,CASSPRGADRAETQYF,TGTGCCAGCTCACCCCGGGGGGCGGACAGGGCAGAGACCCAGTACTTC
many,TRBD1,TRBJ1-2,TRBV7-2,CASTLVYRGSGYTF,TGTGCCAGCACCTTAGTTTACAGGGGAAGCGGCTACACCTTC
-,-,TRBJ1-1,TRBV5-4,CASSPRPNTEAFF,TGTGCCAGCAGCCCCCGTCCCAACACTGAAGCTTTCTTT
-,-,TRBJ1-3,TRBV11-2,CASSASRDTIYF,TGTGCCAGCAGCGCTAGCCGGGACACCATATATTTT
-,TRBD1,TRBJ1-4,TRBV9,CASSPVGTGGEQPFF,TGTGCCAGCAGCCCCGTGGGCACAGGGGGTGAACAACCGTTTTTT
-,TRBD1,TRBJ1-5,TRBV19,CASSIVAGGDQPQHF,TGTGCCAGTAGTATAGTTGCAGGGGGCGACCAGCCCCAGCATTTT
few,-,TRBJ1-3,TRBV3-1,CASSPSVRNTIYF,TGTGCCAGCAGCCCCTCCGTTCGAAACACCATATATTTT
-,-,TRBJ2-2,TRBV19,CASTMGELFF,TGTGCCAGCACCATGGGGGAGCTGTTTTTT
-,-,TRBJ1-2,TRBV20-1,CSASDTGARGYTF,TGCAGTGCTAGTGATACCGGGGCACGGGGCTACACCTTC
-,TRBD2,TRBJ2-7,TRBV18,CASLPGLDYEQYF,TGTGCCAGCCTCCCGGGACTAGACTACGAGCAGTACTTC
-,-,TRBJ1-2,TRBV11-3,CASSSQRDGYGYTF,TGTGCCAGCAGCTCTCAGCGGGACGGCTATGGCTACACCTTC
many,-,TRBJ2-3,TRBV7-3,CASSLRVASATDTQYF,TGTGCCAGCAGCTTAAGGGTCGCTAGCGCGACAGATACGCAGTATTTT
-,TRBD2,TRBJ2-7,TRBV20-1,CSAPSGTSGITEQCF,TGCAGTGCCCCTTCCGGGACTAGCGGGATAACCGAGCAGTGCTTC
many,-,TRBJ1-2,TRBV19,CASSIDSRQRGSGYTF,TGTGCCAGTAGTATAGATAGTCGGCAGCGCGGTAGTGGCTACACCTTC
-,-,TRBJ2-1,TRBV13,CASTRRRAYSYNEQFF,TGTGCCAGCACCCGACGAAGAGCTTACTCCTACAATGAGCAGTTCTTC
many,-,TRBJ2-6,TRBV7-2,CASTPLRALTGANVLTF,TGTGCCAGCACCCCCTTACGGGCGTTAACTGGGGCCAACGTCCTGACTTTC
many,-,TRBJ2-5,TRBV11-2,CASSRNTLRGETQYF,TGTGCCAGCAGCAGAAACACCCTCCGCGGGGAGACCCAGTACTTC
-,TRBD1,TRBJ1-4,TRBV6-5,CASRRTGALHEKLFF,TGTGCCAGCAGGCGGACAGGGGCCCTTCATGAAAAACTGTTTTTT
few,-,TRBJ1-1,TRBV7-9,CASSLLDTEAFF,TGTGCCAGCAGCTTACTGGACACTGAAGCTTTCTTT
many,TRBD2,TRBJ2-5,TRBV7-9,CASIPGGGRGETQYF,TGTGCCAGCATCCCAGGCGGGGGGCGCGGGGAGACCCAGTACTTC